This T cell receptor (beta chain) was profiled in a study of T cell responses to AZD1222 COVID-19 vaccine. Looking at the study overall: Second doses at about 4 or about 12 weeks were pooled.

Only in-frame clones appear in the TCRdb table, and some are missing; sequencing was by immunoSEQ multiplex PCR. This table has tens of thousands of clones, 80% to 90% appearing once. CDR3 length equals 15 residues. Germline V lookup: CDR1 LNHDA, CDR2 SQIVND (reference sequence). V trimming: 1 base; J trimming: 5 bases; junction bases outside the gene matches: 5. As regards this clone: What it recognizes is unknown.

Study-wide results and caveats: Spike was spanned by vaccine-associated CD4 TCRs, which were dominant at 160-218 and 743-854. Just a handful of people given AZD1222 tested seropositive at baseline. Females outnumbered males among donors, who were mostly white British; clonal diversity was possibly underestimated.

The chain recombines TRBV19 with TRBJ2-5, with 9 bases lining up with TRBD1. The source was peripheral blood, collected on day 0 of AZD1222 vaccination. The receptor was isolated from an adult in good health. The CDR3 is CASSIGTGVPETQYF. Here the CDR3 DNA reads TGTGCCAGTAGTATAGGGACAGGGGTACCGGAGACCCAGTACTTC.